This is a list of T cell receptor beta chains from one sample in a study of circulating and synovial CD4+ cells in juvenile arthritis. Sequencing was performed with immunoSEQ multiplex PCR; in TCRdb, only in-frame clones are kept and a portion is missing. The table records around 35,000 clones, around 95% of them present only once. Material: CD4+ T cells from blood. The receptors derive from a human donor with juvenile idiopathic arthritis. The CDR3 runs from the conserved cysteine through the conserved F or W. A D gene is named only where the DNA matches it firmly. Some rows have no size entry. The others give once, few or many, or a class for an expanded clone.

j_gene | abundance | d_gene | v_gene | CDR3aa | CDR3nt
TRBJ1-3 | - | TRBD1 | TRBV7-2 | CASSLAAGGTTIYF | TGTGCCAGCAGCTTAGCTGCAGGGGGCACCACCATATATTTT
TRBJ2-3 | - | TRBD2 | TRBV7-3 | CASSPGGTKVADTQYF | TGTGCCAGCAGCCCCGGAGGGACTAAGGTAGCAGATACGCAGTATTTT
TRBJ1-2 | - | - | TRBV5-4 | CASSPRVGHLAYGYTF | TGTGCCAGCAGCCCCCGGGTGGGACACCTAGCCTATGGCTACACCTTC
TRBJ2-1 | - | TRBD2 | TRBV4-2 | CASSQVLAGAPAGNEQFF | TGTGCCAGCAGCCAAGTTTTAGCGGGAGCACCGGCCGGCAATGAGCAGTTCTTC
TRBJ2-3 | once | - | TRBV7-9 | CASSRHSTDTQYF | TGTGCCAGCAGTCGACATTCCACAGATACGCAGTATTTT
TRBJ1-1 | - | TRBD1 | TRBV28 | CASTTLRAGGRTEAFF | TGTGCCAGCACTACATTAAGGGCAGGGGGACGTACTGAAGCTTTCTTT
TRBJ1-2 | - | TRBD1 | TRBV9 | CASSVGTGGNYGYTF | TGTGCCAGCAGCGTAGGAACAGGGGGGAACTATGGCTACACCTTC
TRBJ1-4 | - | - | TRBV6-5 | CASSYNGDWNEKLFF | TGTGCCAGCAGTTACAACGGGGATTGGAATGAAAAACTGTTTTTT
TRBJ2-7 | - | TRBD1 | TRBV6-5 | CASSPNRGPYEQYF | TGTGCCAGCAGCCCAAACAGGGGACCCTACGAGCAGTACTTC
TRBJ1-2 | - | - | TRBV29-1 | CSAEDRHGYTF | TGCAGCGCGGAGGACAGACATGGCTACACCTTC
TRBJ2-1 | - | - | TRBV15 | CATSKAGAYNEQFF | TGTGCCACCAGCAAAGCAGGGGCCTACAATGAGCAGTTCTTC
TRBJ2-2 | once | - | TRBV19 | CASRGQGQANTGELFF | TGTGCCAGTAGGGGGCAGGGCCAAGCGAACACCGGGGAGCTGTTTTTT
TRBJ2-1 | once | TRBD2 | TRBV5-4 | CASTSGLAEHEQFF | TGTGCCAGCACCTCGGGACTAGCGGAGCATGAGCAGTTCTTC
TRBJ2-3 | - | TRBD2 | TRBV5-5 | CASSLAGAGGTDTQYF | TGTGCCAGCAGCTTGGCCGGGGCGGGAGGCACAGATACGCAGTATTTT
TRBJ2-3 | - | - | TRBV10-2 | CASSESGGWPDTQYF | TGCGCCAGCAGTGAGTCAGGGGGTTGGCCAGATACGCAGTATTTT
TRBJ2-5 | once | - | TRBV18 | CASSPPRGSISETQYF | TGTGCCAGCTCACCACCACGAGGGTCGATTTCTGAGACCCAGTACTTC
TRBJ2-1 | once | - | TRBV10-3 | CAISESELQRDEQFF | TGTGCCATCAGTGAGTCGGAGCTGCAGCGGGATGAGCAGTTCTTC
TRBJ2-1 | - | TRBD2 | TRBV7-9 | CASPQTSGNYNEQFF | TGTGCCAGCCCCCAAACTAGCGGAAATTACAATGAGCAGTTCTTC
TRBJ1-1 | - | - | TRBV18 | CASSPDFSRNTEAFF | TGTGCCAGCTCACCAGATTTTTCGAGGAACACTGAAGCTTTCTTT
TRBJ2-3 | - | - | TRBV7-9 | CASSLTGHGTDTQYF | TGTGCCAGCAGCTTAACAGGGCACGGCACAGATACGCAGTATTTT
TRBJ2-7 | - | TRBD2 | TRBV6-4 | CASSPLLAGVGEQYF | TGTGCCAGCAGTCCCTTGCTAGCGGGAGTTGGCGAGCAGTACTTC
TRBJ2-3 | - | - | TRBV7-8 | CASSLAGGHGRADTQYF | TGTGCCAGCAGCTTAGCGGGAGGACACGGCCGGGCAGATACGCAGTATTTT
TRBJ2-1 | - | TRBD2 | TRBV13 | CASSALLAPDNEQFF | TGTGCCAGCAGCGCGTTACTAGCGCCTGACAATGAGCAGTTCTTC
TRBJ2-3 | - | - | TRBV19 | CASSLTGDTQYF | TGTGCCAGTAGTCTAACGGGAGATACGCAGTATTTT
TRBJ2-3 | - | - | TRBV19 | CASSRKTPYGTDTQYF | TGTGCCAGTAGCCGAAAGACTCCCTATGGGACAGATACGCAGTATTTT
TRBJ2-4 | - | - | TRBV6-6 | CASSYSEVVKNIQYF | TGTGCCAGCAGTTACAGCGAGGTGGTCAAAAACATTCAGTACTTC
TRBJ2-7 | - | - | TRBV11-2 | CASSSPRGTYEQYF | TGTGCCAGCAGCTCCCCCCGGGGGACCTACGAGCAGTACTTC
TRBJ1-1 | - | - | TRBV19 | CASSMVGGTEAFF | TGTGCCAGTAGTATGGTAGGGGGCACTGAAGCTTTCTTT
TRBJ2-2 | - | TRBD2 | TRBV7-9 | CASSSPLRGGTGELFF | TGTGCCAGCAGCTCGCCCCTACGGGGGGGAACCGGGGAGCTGTTTTTT
TRBJ1-1 | - | TRBD1 | TRBV20-1 | CSVATGEAFF | TGCAGTGTCGCGACAGGGGAAGCTTTCTTT
TRBJ2-7 | - | TRBD1 | TRBV6-5 | CASRDRDHEQYF | TGTGCCAGCCGGGACAGGGACCACGAGCAGTACTTC
TRBJ1-5 | - | - | TRBV29-1 | CSVGENSNQPQHF | TGCAGCGTGGGCGAAAATAGCAATCAGCCCCAGCATTTT
TRBJ1-2 | - | - | TRBV28 | CASSPNRVSGYTF | TGTGCCAGCAGTCCCAACAGGGTATCAGGCTACACCTTC
TRBJ2-1 | - | TRBD2 | TRBV7-2 | CASSSRTSGGSNEQFF | TGTGCCAGCAGCTCCCGGACTAGCGGGGGGTCGAATGAGCAGTTCTTC
TRBJ1-1 | - | - | TRBV5-1 | CASSVGTPHLVNTEAFF | TGCGCCAGCAGCGTCGGGACTCCGCATTTAGTGAACACTGAAGCTTTCTTT
TRBJ2-5 | - | - | TRBV7-2 | CASSQGGGGRETQYF | TGTGCCAGCAGCCAGGGAGGCGGGGGCCGCGAGACCCAGTACTTC
TRBJ2-3 | - | TRBD2 | TRBV7-9 | CASSLERGSTDTQYF | TGTGCCAGCAGCTTAGAGCGGGGGAGCACAGATACGCAGTATTTT
TRBJ2-3 | - | - | TRBV13 | CASSLGGTWGTDTQYF | TGTGCCAGCAGCTTAGGCGGGACATGGGGCACAGATACGCAGTATTTT
TRBJ2-7 | - | - | TRBV5-6 | CASSLSGLDRYYEQYF | TGTGCCAGCAGCTTGTCCGGTCTGGACAGATACTACGAGCAGTACTTC
TRBJ2-2 | - | TRBD2 | TRBV27 | CASSVGLAGTGELFF | TGTGCCAGCAGTGTTGGGTTAGCGGGAACCGGGGAGCTGTTTTTT
TRBJ1-1 | - | TRBD1 | TRBV12-5 | CASGFRQGAKVEAFF | TGTGCTAGTGGTTTCCGACAGGGGGCTAAGGTTGAAGCTTTCTTT
TRBJ1-2 | - | - | TRBV9 | CASSVAVTGSYGYTF | TGTGCCAGCAGCGTAGCTGTAACAGGGAGCTATGGCTACACCTTC
TRBJ1-1 | - | - | TRBV6-1 | CASIGLNYGTEAFF | TGTGCCAGCATCGGACTGAACTACGGGACTGAAGCTTTCTTT
TRBJ2-1 | - | TRBD2 | TRBV5-4 | CASSSGLAAFISEQFF | TGTGCCAGCAGCTCCGGACTAGCGGCATTCATTTCTGAGCAGTTCTTC
TRBJ2-3 | - | TRBD1 | TRBV7-9 | CASSSRDSYTDTQYF | TGTGCCAGCAGCTCCCGGGACAGCTATACAGATACGCAGTATTTT